The present T cell receptor beta chain was sequenced within a study of Ad26.COV2.S vaccination and SARS-CoV-2 variants. Repertoires were generated with immunoSEQ multiplex PCR, while TCRdb's copy carries only in-frame clones and drops some. The data show hundreds of thousands of clones, 83% seen once. Documented treatment: some 19 received Ad26.COV2.S at low or high dose, single or two shots; a few received placebo; per-sample allocation not given. On day 63 after the first injection, vaccine and placebo recipients gave samples. Wuhan-strain SARS-CoV-2 spike was expressed by the Ad26 vector that made up the vaccine. Germline loops: CDR1 LGHDT, CDR2 YNNKEL (reference sequence). There are 14 residues in the CDR3. Trimming cost V 3 bases and J 5 bases, with 13 bases left between them.

The sequence was obtained from a person aged 18-65 years who received the Ad26.COV2.S COVID-19 vaccine or a placebo. This sample comprised peripheral blood, obtained in a trial of Ad26.COV2.S vaccine versus placebo. This chain uses TRBV3-1 (or the pseudogene TRBV3-2) with TRBJ2-5, with D possibly matching TRBD1 (5 bases). The CDR3 reads CASSHQGGGETQYF. In DNA, the CDR3 is TGTGCCAGCAGCCACCAGGGCGGCGGCGAGACCCAGTACTTC.